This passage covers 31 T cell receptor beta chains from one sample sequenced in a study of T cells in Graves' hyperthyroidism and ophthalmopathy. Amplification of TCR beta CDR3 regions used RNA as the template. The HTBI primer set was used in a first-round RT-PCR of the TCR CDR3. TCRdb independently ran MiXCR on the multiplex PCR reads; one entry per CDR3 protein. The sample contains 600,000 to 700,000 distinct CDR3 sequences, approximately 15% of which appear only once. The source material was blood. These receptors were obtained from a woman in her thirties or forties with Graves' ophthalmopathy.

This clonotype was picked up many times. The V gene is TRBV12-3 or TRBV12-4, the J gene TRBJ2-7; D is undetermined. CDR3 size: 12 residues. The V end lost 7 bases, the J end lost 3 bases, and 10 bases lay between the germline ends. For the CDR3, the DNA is TGTGCCAGCACGGACCGTTACTACGAGCAGTACTTC. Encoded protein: CASTDRYYEQYF.

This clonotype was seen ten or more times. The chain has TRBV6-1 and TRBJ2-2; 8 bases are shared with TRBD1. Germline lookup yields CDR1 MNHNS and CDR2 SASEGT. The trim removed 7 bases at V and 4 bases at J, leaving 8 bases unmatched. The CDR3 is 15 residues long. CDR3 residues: CASNPRTGGTGELFF. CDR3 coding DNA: TGTGCCAGCAATCCTCGCACAGGGGGCACCGGGGAGCTGTTTTTT.

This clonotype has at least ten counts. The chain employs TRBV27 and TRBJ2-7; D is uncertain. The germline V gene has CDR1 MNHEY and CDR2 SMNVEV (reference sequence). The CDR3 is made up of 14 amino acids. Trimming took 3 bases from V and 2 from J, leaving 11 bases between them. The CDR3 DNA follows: TGTGCCAGCAGTTTCCTCGGCAGAGCCTACGAGCAGTACTTC. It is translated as CASSFLGRAYEQYF.

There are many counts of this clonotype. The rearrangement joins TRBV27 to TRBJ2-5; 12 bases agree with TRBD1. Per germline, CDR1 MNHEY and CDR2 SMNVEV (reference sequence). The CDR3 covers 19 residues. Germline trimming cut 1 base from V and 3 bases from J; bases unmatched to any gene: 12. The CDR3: CASSLWGQGAILEEETQYF. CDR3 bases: TGTGCCAGCAGTTTATGGGGACAGGGGGCGATTTTGGAGGAAGAGACCCAGTACTTC.

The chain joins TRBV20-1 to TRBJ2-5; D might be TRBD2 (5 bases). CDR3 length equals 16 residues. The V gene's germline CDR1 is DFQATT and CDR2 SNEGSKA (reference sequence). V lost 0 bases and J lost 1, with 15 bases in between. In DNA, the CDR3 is TGCAGTGCTAGAGATGAACCAGCGGAGCTCCAAGAGACCCAGTACTTC. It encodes CSARDEPAELQETQYF.

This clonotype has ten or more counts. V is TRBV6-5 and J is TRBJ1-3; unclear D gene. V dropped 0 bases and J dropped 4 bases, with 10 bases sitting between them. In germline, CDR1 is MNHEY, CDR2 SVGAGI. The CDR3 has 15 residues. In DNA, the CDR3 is TGTGCCAGCAGTTACTCACTGTTCGAGGGAAACACCATATATTTT. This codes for CASSYSLFEGNTIYF.

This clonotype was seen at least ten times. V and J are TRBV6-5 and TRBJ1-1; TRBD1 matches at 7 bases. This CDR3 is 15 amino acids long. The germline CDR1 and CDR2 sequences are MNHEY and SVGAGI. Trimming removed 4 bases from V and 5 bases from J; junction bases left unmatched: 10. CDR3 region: CASSLGQPSRTEAFF. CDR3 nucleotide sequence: TGTGCCAGCAGTTTGGGACAGCCTAGTAGGACTGAAGCTTTCTTT.

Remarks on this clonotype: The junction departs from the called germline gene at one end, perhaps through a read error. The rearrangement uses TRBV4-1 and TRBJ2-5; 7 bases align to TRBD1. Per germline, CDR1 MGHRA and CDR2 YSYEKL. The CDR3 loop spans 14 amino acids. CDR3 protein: CASSLRDSQEAQYF. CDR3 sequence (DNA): TGCGCCAGCAGCCTAAGGGACAGCCAAGAGGCCCAGTACTTC.

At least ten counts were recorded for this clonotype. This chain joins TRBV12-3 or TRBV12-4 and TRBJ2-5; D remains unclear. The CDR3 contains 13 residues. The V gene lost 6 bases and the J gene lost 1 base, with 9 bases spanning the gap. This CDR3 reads CASSGFAQETQYF. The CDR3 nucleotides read TGTGCCAGCAGCGGGTTCGCCCAAGAGACCCAGTACTTC.

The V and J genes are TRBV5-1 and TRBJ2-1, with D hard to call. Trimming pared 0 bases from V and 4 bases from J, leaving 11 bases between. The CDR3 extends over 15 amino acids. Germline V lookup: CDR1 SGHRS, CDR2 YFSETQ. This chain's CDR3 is CASSLVGQHYNEQFF. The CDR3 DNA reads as TGCGCCAGCAGCTTGGTCGGGCAGCATTACAATGAGCAGTTCTTC.

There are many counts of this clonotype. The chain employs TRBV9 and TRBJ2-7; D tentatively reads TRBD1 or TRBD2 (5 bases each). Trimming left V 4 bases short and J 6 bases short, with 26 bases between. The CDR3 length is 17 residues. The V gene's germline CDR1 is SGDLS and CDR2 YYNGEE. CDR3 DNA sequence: TGTGCCAGCAGCTCCGCCCCATCGGGGCAGCGGAAATTCGAGCAGTACTTC. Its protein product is CASSSAPSGQRKFEQYF.

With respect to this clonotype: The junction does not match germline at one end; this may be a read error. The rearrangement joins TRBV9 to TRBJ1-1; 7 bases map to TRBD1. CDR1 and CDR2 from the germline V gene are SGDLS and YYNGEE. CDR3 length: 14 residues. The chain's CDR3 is CAISQTQGRAEAFF. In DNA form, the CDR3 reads TGTGCCATCAGCCAGACACAGGGGAGAGCTGAAGCTTTCTTT.

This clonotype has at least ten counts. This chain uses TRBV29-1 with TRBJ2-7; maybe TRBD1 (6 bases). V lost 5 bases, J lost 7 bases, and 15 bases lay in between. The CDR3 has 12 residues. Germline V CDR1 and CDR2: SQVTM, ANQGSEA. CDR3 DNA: TGCAGCGTTCCTACAGGGATGGGGGAGCAGTACTTC. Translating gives CSVPTGMGEQYF.

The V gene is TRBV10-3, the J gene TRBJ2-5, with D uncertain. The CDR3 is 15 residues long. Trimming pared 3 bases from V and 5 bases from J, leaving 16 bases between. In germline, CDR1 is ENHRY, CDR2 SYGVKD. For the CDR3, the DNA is TGTGCCATCAGTGAAGAAGGTTCTACTCGGGAGACCCAGTACTTC. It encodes CAISEEGSTRETQYF.

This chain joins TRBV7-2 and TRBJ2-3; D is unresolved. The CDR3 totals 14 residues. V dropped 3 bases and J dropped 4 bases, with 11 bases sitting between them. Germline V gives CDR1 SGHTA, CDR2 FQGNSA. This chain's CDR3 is CASSFAAGSDTQYF. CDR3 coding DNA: TGTGCCAGCAGCTTTGCCGCCGGATCAGATACGCAGTATTTT.

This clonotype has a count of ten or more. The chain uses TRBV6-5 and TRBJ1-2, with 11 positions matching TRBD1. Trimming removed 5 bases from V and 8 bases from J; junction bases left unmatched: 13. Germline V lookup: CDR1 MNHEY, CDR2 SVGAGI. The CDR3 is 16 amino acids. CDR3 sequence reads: CASSNGRGQGAQGYTF. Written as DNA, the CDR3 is TGTGCCAGCAGTAACGGACGAGGACAGGGGGCTCAGGGCTACACCTTC.

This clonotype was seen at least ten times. The CDR3 region is CASSLTRDSLGELFF. The CDR3 DNA reads TGTGCCAGCTCCCTCACGCGGGACTCACTAGGGGAGCTGTTTTTT. This chain joins TRBV7-9 and TRBJ2-2; a possible D gene is TRBD2 (6 bases). The CDR3 spans 15 residues. Deletions cut 8 bases from V and 8 bases from J, with 21 bases between. Germline CDR1 reads SEHNR; CDR2 reads FQNEAQ (reference sequence).

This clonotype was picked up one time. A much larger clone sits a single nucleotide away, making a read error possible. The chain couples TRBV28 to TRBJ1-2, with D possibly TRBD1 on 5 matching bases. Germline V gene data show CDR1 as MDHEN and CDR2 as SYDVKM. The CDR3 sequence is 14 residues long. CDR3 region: CASSFRGLNYDYTF. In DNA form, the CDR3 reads TGTGCCAGCAGTTTTCGGGGCCTCAACTATGACTACACCTTC.

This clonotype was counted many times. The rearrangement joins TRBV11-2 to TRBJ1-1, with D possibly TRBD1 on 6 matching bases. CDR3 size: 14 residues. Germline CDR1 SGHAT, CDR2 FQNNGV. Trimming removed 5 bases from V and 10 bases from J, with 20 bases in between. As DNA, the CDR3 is TGTGCCAGCAGCCACCCGGGGGGGCTCGGTGGAGCTTTCTTT. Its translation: CASSHPGGLGGAFF.

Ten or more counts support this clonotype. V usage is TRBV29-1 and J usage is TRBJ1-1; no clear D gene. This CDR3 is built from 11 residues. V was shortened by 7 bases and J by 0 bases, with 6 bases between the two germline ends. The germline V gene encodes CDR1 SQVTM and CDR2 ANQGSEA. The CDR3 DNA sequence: TGCAGCGCCGAGATGAACACTGAAGCTTTCTTT. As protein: CSAEMNTEAFF.

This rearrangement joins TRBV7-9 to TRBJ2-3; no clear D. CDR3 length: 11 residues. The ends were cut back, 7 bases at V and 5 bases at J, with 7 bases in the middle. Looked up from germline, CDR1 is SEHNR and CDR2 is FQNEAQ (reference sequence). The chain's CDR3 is CASKSGDTQYF. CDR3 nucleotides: TGTGCCAGCAAGAGTGGAGATACGCAGTATTTT.

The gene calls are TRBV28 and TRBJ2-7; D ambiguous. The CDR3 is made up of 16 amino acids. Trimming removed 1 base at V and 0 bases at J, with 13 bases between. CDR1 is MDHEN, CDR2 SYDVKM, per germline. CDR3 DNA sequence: TGTGCCAGCAGTTTATTTAGTACAGAGAGCTCCTACGAGCAGTACTTC. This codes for CASSLFSTESSYEQYF.

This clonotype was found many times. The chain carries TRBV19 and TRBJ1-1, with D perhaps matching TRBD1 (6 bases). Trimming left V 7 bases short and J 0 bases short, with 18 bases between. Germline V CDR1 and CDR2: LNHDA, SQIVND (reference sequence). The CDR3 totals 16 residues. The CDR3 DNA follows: TGTGCCAGTACCATAACGGTGGGGGACATGAACACTGAAGCTTTCTTT. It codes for CASTITVGDMNTEAFF.

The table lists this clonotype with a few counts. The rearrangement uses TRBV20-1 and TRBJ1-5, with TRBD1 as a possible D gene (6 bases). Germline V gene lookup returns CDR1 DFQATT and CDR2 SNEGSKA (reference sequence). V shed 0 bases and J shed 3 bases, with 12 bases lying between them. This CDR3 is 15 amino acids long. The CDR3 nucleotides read TGCAGTGCTAGAGATACGGGGGCGTACAATCAGCCCCAGCATTTT. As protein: CSARDTGAYNQPQHF.

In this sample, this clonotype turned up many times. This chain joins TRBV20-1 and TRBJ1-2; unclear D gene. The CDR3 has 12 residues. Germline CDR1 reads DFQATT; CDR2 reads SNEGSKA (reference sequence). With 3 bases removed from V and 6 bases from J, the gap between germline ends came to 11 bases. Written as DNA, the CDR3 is TGCAGTGCTAGGGCAGCAAGGGATGGCTACACCTTC. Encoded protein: CSARAARDGYTF.

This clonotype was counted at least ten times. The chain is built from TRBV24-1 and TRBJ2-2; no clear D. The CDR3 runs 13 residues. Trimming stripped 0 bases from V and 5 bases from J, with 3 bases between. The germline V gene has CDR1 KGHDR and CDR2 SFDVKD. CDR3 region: CATSDLGTGELFF. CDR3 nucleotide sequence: TGTGCCACCAGTGATTTGGGTACCGGGGAGCTGTTTTTT.

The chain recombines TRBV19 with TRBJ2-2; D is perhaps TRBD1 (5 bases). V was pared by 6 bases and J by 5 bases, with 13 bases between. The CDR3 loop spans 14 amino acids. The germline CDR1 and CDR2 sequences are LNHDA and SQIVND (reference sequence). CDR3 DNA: TGTGCCAGTAGCCGTAACCGACAGACCGGGGAGCTGTTTTTT. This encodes CASSRNRQTGELFF.

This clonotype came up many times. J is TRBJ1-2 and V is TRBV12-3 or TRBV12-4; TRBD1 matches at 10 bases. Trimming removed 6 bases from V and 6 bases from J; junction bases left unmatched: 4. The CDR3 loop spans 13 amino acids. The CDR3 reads CASRWTGGNGYTF. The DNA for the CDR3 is TGTGCCAGCAGATGGACAGGGGGAAATGGCTACACCTTC.

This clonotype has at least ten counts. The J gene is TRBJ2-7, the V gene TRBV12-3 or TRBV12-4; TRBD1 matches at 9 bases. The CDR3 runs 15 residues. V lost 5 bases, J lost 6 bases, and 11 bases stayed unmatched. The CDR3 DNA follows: TGTGCCAGCAGTCCTGGGACAGGGAGGTTCGGCGAGCAGTACTTC. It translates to CASSPGTGRFGEQYF.

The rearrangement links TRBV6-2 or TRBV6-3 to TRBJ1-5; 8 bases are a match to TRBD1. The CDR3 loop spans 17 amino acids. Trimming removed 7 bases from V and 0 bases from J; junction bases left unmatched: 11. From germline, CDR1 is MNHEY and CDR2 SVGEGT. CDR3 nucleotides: TGTGCCAGCACCTCCGGACAGGGATGGTTTAGCAATCAGCCCCAGCATTTT. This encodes CASTSGQGWFSNQPQHF.

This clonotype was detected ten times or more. The CDR3 loop is CASSALTSENTGELFF. The CDR3 DNA follows: TGTGCCAGCAGCGCTCTGACTAGCGAGAACACCGGGGAGCTGTTTTTT. This chain uses TRBV11-1 with TRBJ2-2; TRBD2 agrees at 8 bases. CDR1 is SGHAT and CDR2 is FQDESV in the germline V gene (reference sequence). V trimming: 5 bases; J trimming: 1 base; junction bases outside the gene matches: 6. This CDR3 comprises 16 residues.